Reported below is one T cell receptor beta chain. The entry originates in a study of CD8 T cells in Susac syndrome. It was with random hexamers that roughly 0.45 to 1 ug RNA was reverse transcribed. With immunoSEQ multiplex PCR, TCR beta CDR3 was amplified across 54 Vbeta and 13 Jbeta. TCRdb reanalysed the immunoSEQ multiplex PCR reads using MiXCR and keeps one entry per CDR3 protein. The sample contains approximately 160,000 distinct CDR3 sequences, about 90% of which appear only once. The receptor was isolated from a human donor in good health. Sequences were obtained from CD4+ T cells from PBMCs.

This chain's CDR3 is CASSPRGPPYEQYF. CDR3 nucleotides: TGTGCCAGCAGTCCCAGGGGACCGCCCTACGAGCAGTACTTC. This rearrangement joins TRBV12-3 or TRBV12-4 to TRBJ2-7, with D tentatively TRBD1 (6 bases). V was clipped by 5 bases and J by 2 bases, with 13 bases between them. This CDR3 is 14 amino acids long.